The source of this T cell receptor beta chain is a study of OX40 agonist ivuxolimab in advanced cancers. Germline V CDR1 and CDR2: LGHNA, YNFKEQ. The germline V and J ends were trimmed by 2 bases and 3 bases, with 11 bases remaining between them. There are 16 residues in the CDR3. Profiled with immunoSEQ multiplex PCR; TCRdb holds only in-frame clones, not every one. This table has some 70,000 clones, about nine tenths appearing once. Researchers took blood at baseline, on cycle 4 day 1, and on cycle 7 day 1. The J gene is TRBJ2-6, the V gene TRBV4-2; TRBD2 is a possible D gene (5 bases). This clonotype was obtained from an adult with an advanced solid tumor such as melanoma, head and neck, liver or kidney cancer. Sequencing used CD4+ or CD8+ T cells sorted from blood, obtained in a trial of the OX40 agonist ivuxolimab. CDR3 nucleotides: TGTGCCAGCAGCCAAACCCTACTAGGTGGGGCCAACGTCCTGACTTTC. Translated: CASSQTLLGGANVLTF.